The 31 T cell receptor beta chains presented below share a single source sample, sequenced in a study of cytotoxic CD8 clonotypes in ibrutinib-treated CLL. This table comes from immunoSEQ multiplex PCR, and its TCRdb copy is limited to in-frame clones, with some not included. The table records 140,000 or so clones, 75% to 85% of them present only once. Sequenced material: PBMCs, taken after 12 months of ibrutinib treatment. All receptors come from a human donor with chronic lymphocytic leukemia.

The DNA for the CDR3 is TGCGCCAGCAGCCAAGGACTAGCGGGAGGTCCCTACGAGCAGTACTTC. Encoded protein: CASSQGLAGGPYEQYF. The chain joins TRBV4-3 to TRBJ2-7; 13 bases align to TRBD2. Germline-derived CDR1 and CDR2 are LGHNA and YSLEER. V shed 1 base and J 2 bases; nucleotides not matched to a gene: 2. There are 16 residues in the CDR3.

This clone was counted a few times. The chain has TRBV18 and TRBJ1-1, with TRBD1 matching over 10 bases. In germline, CDR1 is KGHSH, CDR2 LQKENI. The J segment lost 5 bases and the V segment lost 4 bases, leaving 10 bases of the junction unmatched. The CDR3 runs 16 residues. The CDR3 DNA reads TGTGCCAGCTCACAGACAGGGGGCGCGGAGCAGACTGAAGCTTTCTTT. Translating gives CASSQTGGAEQTEAFF.

This rearrangement joins TRBV7-3 to TRBJ2-5; 7 nucleotides line up with TRBD2. V gave up 4 bases and J gave up 2 bases; unmatched junction bases: 16. The CDR3 spans 18 residues. Germline V gene lookup returns CDR1 SGHTA and CDR2 FQGTGA. The chain's CDR3 is CASSSHPIQLARQETQYF. CDR3 nucleotide sequence: TGTGCCAGCAGCTCTCACCCGATTCAACTAGCGAGACAAGAGACCCAGTACTTC.

The genes are TRBV6-1 and TRBJ2-7; D is ambiguous. Germline assignment: CDR1 MNHNS and CDR2 SASEGT. The V end was cut by 4 bases, the J end by 3 bases, with 13 bases between. CDR3 size: 14 residues. The CDR3 DNA reads TGTGCCAGCAGTGTGGGCAGTTTTTACTACGAGCAGTACTTC. This gives the protein CASSVGSFYYEQYF.

The CDR3 DNA is TGTGCCAGCAACCGACTAGCGGAAAATGAGCAGTTCTTC. Translation: CASNRLAENEQFF. The chain couples TRBV7-2 to TRBJ2-1, with 9 nucleotides matching TRBD2. The germline V gene has CDR1 SGHTA and CDR2 FQGNSA. V was clipped by 7 bases and J by 7 bases; unmatched bases: 5. The CDR3 length is 13 residues. The full variable domain, rest sourced from reference TRBV7-2 and TRBJ2-1, is GAGVSQSPSNKVTEKGKDVELRCDPISGHTALYWYRQSLGQGLEFLIYFQGNSAPDKSGLPSDRFSAERTGGSVSTLTIQRTQQEDSAVYLCASNRLAENEQFFGPGTRLTVL.

The chain links TRBV6-6 to TRBJ2-5; no definite D call. The germline gives CDR1 MNHNY, CDR2 SVGAGI (reference sequence). The CDR3 length is 14 residues. V gave up 4 bases and J gave up 2 bases, with 11 bases separating them. CDR3 coding DNA: TGTGCCAGCAGTTTAAGAGTCTGGCAAGAGACCCAGTACTTC. Translation gives CASSLRVWQETQYF.

The gene calls are TRBV19 and TRBJ2-3; D is unclear. Germline V lookup: CDR1 LNHDA, CDR2 SQIVND (reference sequence). The CDR3 extends over 13 amino acids. Trimming shortened V by 5 bases and J by 6 bases, and 12 bases separated the two germline ends. CDR3 coding DNA: TGTGCCAGTAGTTTTCTCGGGCTGGATACGCAGTATTTT. Translating gives CASSFLGLDTQYF. The variable domain in full, with the rest retrieved from reference TRBV19 and TRBJ2-3, is DGGITQSPKYLFRKEGQNVTLSCEQNLNHDAMYWYRQDPGQGLRLIYYSQIVNDFQKGDIAEGYSVSREKKESFPLTVTSAQKNPTAFYLCASSFLGLDTQYFGPGTRLTVL.

The chain employs TRBV6-1 and TRBJ1-2; 8 nucleotides match TRBD1. Looked up from germline, CDR1 is MNHNS and CDR2 is SASEGT. With 4 bases clipped from V and 5 bases from J, the junction kept 3 bases outside the gene matches. The CDR3 totals 13 residues. The CDR3 region is CASSGQGLYGYTF. Written as DNA, the CDR3 is TGTGCCAGCAGTGGACAGGGGCTGTATGGCTACACCTTC.

The chain couples TRBV4-3 to TRBJ2-3, with TRBD2 matching over 9 bases. CDR3 length: 15 residues. Trimming took 1 base from V and 3 from J; bases not matched to a gene: 2. Germline loops: CDR1 LGHNA, CDR2 YSLEER. The DNA for the CDR3 is TGCGCCAGCAGCCAAGGGGGACTAGCAACAGATACGCAGTATTTT. Translating gives CASSQGGLATDTQYF.

The table lists this clone with a few counts. This chain connects TRBV30 to TRBJ2-3; 8 positions agree with TRBD2. The CDR3 loop spans 14 amino acids. Germline CDR1 and CDR2: GTSNPN and SVGIG (reference sequence). Losses at the gene ends were 2 bases for V and 1 base for J; bases not matched to a gene: 2. Here the CDR3 DNA reads TGTGCCTGGAGTAGCGGGAGTCGCACAGATACGCAGTATTTT. It yields the protein CAWSSGSRTDTQYF.

V gene TRBV27 combines with J gene TRBJ2-3; D is uncertain. Trimming cost V 0 bases and J 4 bases, with 5 bases left between them. The CDR3 sequence is 13 residues long. Germline CDR1 reads MNHEY; CDR2 reads SMNVEV (reference sequence). CDR3 coding DNA: TGTGCCAGCAGTTTATCCTCCGCAGATACGCAGTATTTT. It encodes CASSLSSADTQYF.

This clone was counted a single time. This chain connects TRBV7-9 to TRBJ2-2; no clear D gene. Germline V gene lookup returns CDR1 SEHNR and CDR2 FQNEAQ (reference sequence). Trimming shortened V by 8 bases and J by 4 bases, and 8 bases separated the two germline ends. The CDR3 extends over 12 amino acids. CDR3 DNA: TGTGCCAGCGGGGTATCCACCGGGGAGCTGTTTTTT. Its translation: CASGVSTGELFF. The full variable domain, completed using reference TRBV7-9 and TRBJ2-2, is DTGVSQNPRHKITKRGQNVTFRCDPISEHNRLYWYRQTLGQGPEFLTYFQNEAQLEKSRLLSDRFSAERPKGSFSTLEIQRTEQGDSAMYLCASGVSTGELFFGEGSRLTVL.

This clone was seen just once. The rearrangement links TRBV6-1 to TRBJ2-7; D is undetermined. The ends were cut back, 3 bases at V and 3 bases at J, with 12 bases in the middle. Germline V gene sequence: CDR1 MNHNS, CDR2 SASEGT. The CDR3 is 14 residues long. The CDR3 is CASSEYGSYYEQYF. CDR3 in DNA: TGTGCCAGCAGTGAGTACGGCAGCTACTACGAGCAGTACTTC.

The chain is built from TRBV18 and TRBJ2-5; D assignment may be TRBD1 or TRBD2 (7 bases each). Looked up from germline, CDR1 is KGHSH and CDR2 is LQKENI. The CDR3 is 13 residues long. Trimming removed 6 bases from V and 3 bases from J, with 11 bases in between. The CDR3 region is CASSRGGKETQYF. The CDR3 DNA sequence: TGTGCCAGCTCCAGGGGGGGAAAAGAGACCCAGTACTTC.

J is TRBJ2-5 and V is TRBV2, with TRBD1 as a possible D gene (5 bases). Per germline, CDR1 SNHLY and CDR2 FYNNEI. Between the trimmed V and J ends, which lost 7 bases and 5 bases, there was a span of 17 bases. The CDR3 contains 14 residues. CDR3 nucleotides: TGTGCCAGCATGGGTGGCAGGGTCCCTGAGACCCAGTACTTC. Amino acid sequence: CASMGGRVPETQYF.

V and J are TRBV5-8 and TRBJ1-1; D possibly corresponds to TRBD1 (5 bases). The CDR3 length is 15 residues. V was pared by 4 bases and J by 4 bases, with 17 bases between. Looked up from germline, CDR1 is SGHTS and CDR2 is YDEGEE. CDR3 nucleotides: TGTGCCAGCAGCCGGGACTCAAGGAGGGCCACTGAAGCTTTCTTT. Translating gives CASSRDSRRATEAFF. Drawing the rest from reference TRBV5-8 and TRBJ1-1, the complete variable domain is EAGVTQSPTHLIKTRGQQATLRCSPISGHTSVYWYQQALGLGLQFLLWYDEGEERNRGNFPPRFSGRQFPNYSSELNVNALELEDSALYLCASSRDSRRATEAFFGQGTRLTVV.

This clone was found a few times. The genes are TRBV7-6 and TRBJ2-2, with TRBD1 identical over 7 bases. Germline CDR1 reads SGHVS; CDR2 reads FNYEAQ. V was clipped by 4 bases and J by 4 bases; unmatched bases: 6. The CDR3 runs 15 residues. The CDR3 region has the DNA TGTGCCAGCAGCTCATTACAGGGGAGCACCGGGGAGCTGTTTTTT. The encoded protein is CASSSLQGSTGELFF.

The J gene is TRBJ1-1, the V gene TRBV27; D unclear. CDR1 is MNHEY and CDR2 is SMNVEV in the germline V gene (reference sequence). The CDR3 sequence is 12 residues long. Trimming took off 8 bases at V and 5 bases at J, with 12 bases between the two ends. DNA of the CDR3: TGTGCCAGCTCGACTATGGGTACTGAAGCTTTCTTT. Translating it yields CASSTMGTEAFF.

V and J are TRBV5-6 and TRBJ1-2, with 9 bases fitting TRBD1. Germline V lookup: CDR1 SGHDT, CDR2 YYEEEE. The CDR3 extends over 19 amino acids. The V segment lost 2 bases and the J segment 1 base; nucleotides outside the gene matches: 15. The CDR3 sequence is CASSFTSRDRVYRNYGYTF. The CDR3 nucleotides read TGTGCCAGCAGCTTTACCTCGCGGGACAGGGTATATCGTAACTATGGCTACACCTTC.

J is TRBJ2-1 and V is TRBV28; D unresolved. Germline V lookup: CDR1 MDHEN, CDR2 SYDVKM. Trimming removed 5 bases from V and 0 bases from J, with 14 bases in between. CDR3 length: 16 residues. DNA of the CDR3: TGTGCCAGCAGTCCTCCGACTTTTAACTCCTACAATGAGCAGTTCTTC. Translation: CASSPPTFNSYNEQFF.

The chain employs TRBV6-1 and TRBJ2-3, with 8 bases matching TRBD2. Germline V lookup: CDR1 MNHNS, CDR2 SASEGT. This CDR3 has 16 amino acids. The V gene end was trimmed by 1 base and the J gene end by 0 bases; junction bases not matched to a gene: 3. Written as DNA, the CDR3 is TGTGCCAGCAGTGAAGTACTAGCGGCTAGCACAGATACGCAGTATTTT. Its translation is CASSEVLAASTDTQYF.

V is TRBV7-6 and J is TRBJ1-5; tentatively, D is TRBD1 (5 bases). Germline values: CDR1 SGHVS, CDR2 FNYEAQ. This CDR3 comprises 14 residues. V lost 5 bases to trimming and J lost 3 bases, with 11 bases between them. The CDR3 loop is CASSRGGFNQPQHF. The CDR3 nucleotides read TGTGCCAGCAGCCGTGGGGGGTTCAATCAGCCCCAGCATTTT.

Of note for this clone: Other DNA sequences from this sample encode an identical CDR3 as well. The CDR3 is CASRGQMNTEAFF. The CDR3 DNA sequence: TGTGCCAGCAGAGGACAGATGAACACTGAAGCTTTCTTT. V gene TRBV6-1 combines with J gene TRBJ1-1; D perhaps matches TRBD1 (6 bases). Germline values: CDR1 MNHNS, CDR2 SASEGT. This CDR3 has 13 amino acids. V gave up 6 bases and J gave up 0 bases, with 8 bases separating them.

Here the CDR3 reads CASSLQAGGPPGELFF. CDR3 DNA: TGTGCCAGCAGCTTACAAGCGGGAGGGCCCCCCGGGGAGCTGTTTTTT. V is TRBV7-2 and J is TRBJ2-2; 10 bases line up with TRBD2. Germline V gene sequence: CDR1 SGHTA, CDR2 FQGNSA. V was clipped by 2 bases and J by 6 bases; unmatched bases: 6. The CDR3 contains 16 residues. Drawing the rest from reference TRBV7-2 and TRBJ2-2, the complete variable domain is GAGVSQSPSNKVTEKGKDVELRCDPISGHTALYWYRQSLGQGLEFLIYFQGNSAPDKSGLPSDRFSAERTGGSVSTLTIQRTQQEDSAVYLCASSLQAGGPPGELFFGEGSRLTVL.

J is TRBJ2-5 and V is TRBV7-6; D is ambiguous. V lost 6 bases, J lost 1 base, and 18 bases lay in between. This CDR3 has 16 amino acids. Germline-derived CDR1 and CDR2 are SGHVS and FNYEAQ. The CDR3 DNA sequence: TGTGCCAGCAGTCTTATACCTACAACCCTCCAAGAGACCCAGTACTTC. Translating gives CASSLIPTTLQETQYF.

The chain combines TRBV5-1 with TRBJ2-7, with D maybe TRBD1 (6 bases). Looked up from germline, CDR1 is SGHRS and CDR2 is YFSETQ. Trimming took 1 base from V and 4 from J, leaving 15 bases between them. The CDR3 runs 15 residues. CDR3 nucleotide sequence: TGCGCCAGCAGCTTGTGGGGAACAGGGAAATACGAGCAGTACTTC. Translating gives CASSLWGTGKYEQYF.

This clone was picked up a small number of times. CDR3 DNA sequence: TGTGCCAGTAGCCCCACATGGGGGTATGAAAAACTGTTTTTT. It specifies CASSPTWGYEKLFF. The chain has TRBV19 and TRBJ1-4, with D possibly matching TRBD1 (5 bases). The length of the CDR3 is 14 residues. V lost 6 bases to trimming and J lost 6 bases, with 14 bases between them. Germline assignment: CDR1 LNHDA and CDR2 SQIVND (reference sequence).

CDR3 residues: CASSLKSGRLTDTQYF. The CDR3 coding sequence is TGTGCCAGCAGCTTAAAATCGGGCAGACTCACAGATACGCAGTATTTT. The J gene is TRBJ2-3, the V gene TRBV7-6; D remains unclear. Germline CDR1 and CDR2: SGHVS and FNYEAQ. V was trimmed by 2 bases and J by 2 bases, leaving 14 bases between them. The CDR3 extends over 16 amino acids.

This clone has a handful of counts. The chain carries TRBV28 and TRBJ2-1; 7 bases map to TRBD2. Germline V CDR1 and CDR2: MDHEN, SYDVKM. V was clipped by 11 bases and J by 2 bases; unmatched bases: 6. The CDR3 is 13 residues long. The CDR3 DNA follows: TGTGCCGGCTCTAGCGGAGCCTACAATGAGCAGTTCTTC. It yields the protein CAGSSGAYNEQFF.

The genes are TRBV18 and TRBJ2-7; D is undetermined. The germline V and J ends were trimmed by 2 bases and 4 bases, with 9 bases remaining between them. The CDR3 totals 13 residues. Per the germline V gene, CDR1 is KGHSH and CDR2 is LQKENI. The CDR3 DNA reads TGTGCCAGCTCACCAGGTACGACGTACGAGCAGTACTTC. As protein: CASSPGTTYEQYF.

This clone was picked up a small number of times. The V and J genes are TRBV30 and TRBJ2-7; perhaps TRBD1 as D (5 bases). The CDR3 consists of 12 residues. Germline V gene lookup returns CDR1 GTSNPN and CDR2 SVGIG (reference sequence). Trimming removed 3 bases at V and 3 bases at J, with 9 bases between. DNA for the CDR3: TGTGCCTGGAGCACCGACAGCTACGAGCAGTACTTC. Its protein is CAWSTDSYEQYF.